These 8 T cell receptor beta chains were all obtained from the same sample, sequenced in a study of blood T cell repertoires in COVID-19. Assay used: immunoSEQ multiplex PCR; TCRdb lists only in-frame clones, some missing. The data contain 150,000 or so clones, 85% to 90% of them singletons. Sequencing was performed on peripheral blood. Receptors originate from a man of 80 years or more with acute or convalescent COVID-19.

V gene TRBV11-2 combines with J gene TRBJ2-3, with TRBD1 as a possible D gene (5 bases). The CDR3 has 14 residues. The germline CDR1 and CDR2 sequences are SGHAT and FQNNGV. V was shortened by 0 bases and J by 13 bases, with 17 bases between the two germline ends. The CDR3 reads CASSLDLGRDHKYF. The CDR3, as DNA: TGTGCCAGCAGCTTAGATCTCGGCAGGGATCACAAGTATTTT.

The chain combines TRBV6-5 with TRBJ2-3; TRBD1 is a possible D gene (6 bases). The CDR3 is made up of 13 amino acids. V lost 5 bases to trimming and J lost 3 bases, with 9 bases between them. The V gene's germline CDR1 is MNHEY and CDR2 SVGAGI. Here the CDR3 reads CASSTTGTDTQYF. The CDR3 nucleotides are TGTGCCAGCAGTACAACAGGGACAGATACGCAGTATTTT.

This clone was seen a few times. One end of the junction does not line up with germline, which may come from a read error. The rearrangement uses TRBV7-7 and TRBJ2-5, with 8 bases identical to TRBD2. Per the germline V gene, CDR1 is SSHAT and CDR2 is FNYEAQ (reference sequence). CDR3 size: 14 residues. DNA of the CDR3: TGTGCTAGCAGCTTCGGACTAGCTGAAGGGACCCAGTACTTC. It specifies CASSFGLAEGTQYF.

This chain uses TRBV2 with TRBJ1-6; the D is unclear. This CDR3 has 13 amino acids. Looked up from germline, CDR1 is SNHLY and CDR2 is FYNNEI. V lost 4 bases, J lost 10 bases, and 11 bases lay in between. CDR3 nucleotide sequence: TGTGCCAGCAGTGGGTTTGGGAGCTCACCCCTCCACTTT. As protein: CASSGFGSSPLHF.

The chain is built from TRBV7-2 and TRBJ1-6; D not resolved. The CDR3 runs to 14 residues. V was clipped by 3 bases and J by 10 bases, with 13 bases between them. CDR1 is SGHTA, CDR2 FQGNSA, per germline. CDR3 in DNA: TGTGCCAGCAGCTTGGGCCTGGAGGTATCACCCCTCCACTTT. Translating gives CASSLGLEVSPLHF.

The V call is TRBV2, the J call TRBJ2-1; TRBD2 agrees at 10 bases. Germline V gene lookup returns CDR1 SNHLY and CDR2 FYNNEI. The CDR3 runs to 15 residues. V lost 6 bases, J lost 9 bases, and 11 bases stayed unmatched. The CDR3 DNA reads as TGTGCCAGCAGACCCTTAGCGGGGGGCGACGGTGAGCAGTTCTTC. Its translation: CASRPLAGGDGEQFF.

The chain has TRBV6-6 and TRBJ1-6; no clear D. V lost 6 bases and J 14 bases, leaving 23 bases between the germline ends. Germline lookup yields CDR1 MNHNY and CDR2 SVGAGI (reference sequence). The CDR3 covers 15 residues. The CDR3 loop is CASRPESPLEPTLHF. The CDR3, as DNA: TGTGCCAGCAGACCGGAGAGCCCTTTAGAGCCGACCCTCCACTTT.

This rearrangement joins TRBV2 to TRBJ2-1; TRBD2 matches at 12 bases. CDR3 length: 17 amino acids. CDR1 SNHLY and CDR2 FYNNEI come from the germline V gene. V gave up 6 bases and J gave up 5 bases; unmatched junction bases: 11. CDR3 region: CASSPASGGGGNNEQFF. The CDR3 DNA follows: TGTGCCAGCAGCCCCGCTAGCGGGGGGGGCGGTAACAATGAGCAGTTCTTC.